The T cell receptor beta chain under discussion was sequenced for a study of identical twins. This clonotype was counted only a few times. Its antigen is still unknown. Study findings and constraints: Cord blood beta clonotypes present at high abundance carried fewer insertions; no such pattern appeared in memory repertoires. Findings came from cross-sectional statistics, without long-term follow-up of donors.

The CDR3 spans 15 residues. The germline V gene encodes CDR1 SEHNR and CDR2 FQNEAQ (reference sequence). Trimming removed 5 bases from V and 0 bases from J, with 11 bases in between. A universal primer site was added by template switching, and unique molecular identifiers were carried by the cDNA. From the 5' RACE reads, TCRdb called clonotypes with MiXCR, one entry per CDR3 protein. The data hold fewer than 900,000 distinct CDR3 sequences, with 15% to 20% observed a single time. The same sample was also studied in work on T cells expressing NK-cell markers. That paper states: Several donors showed these clonotypes also leading the CD3+CD56-NKG2C+ fraction.

Specimen: PBMCs. This TCR was sampled from a woman between 18 and 30 years old in good health. This sequence joins TRBV7-9 and TRBJ2-4, with D unclear. The DNA of the CDR3 is TGTGCCAGCAGCCCCTCTGAACTAGCCAAAAACATTCAGTACTTC. Translation: CASSPSELAKNIQYF.